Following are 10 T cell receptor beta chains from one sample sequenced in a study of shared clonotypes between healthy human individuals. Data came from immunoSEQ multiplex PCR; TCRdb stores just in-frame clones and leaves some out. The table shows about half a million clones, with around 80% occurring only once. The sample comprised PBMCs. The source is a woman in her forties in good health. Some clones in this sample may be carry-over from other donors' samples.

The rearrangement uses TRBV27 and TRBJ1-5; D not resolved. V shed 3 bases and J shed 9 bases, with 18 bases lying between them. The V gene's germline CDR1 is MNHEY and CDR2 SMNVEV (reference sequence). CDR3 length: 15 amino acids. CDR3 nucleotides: TGTGCCAGCAGTTTTACGGCCCGGGCGGAAAGGCCCCAGCATTTT. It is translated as CASSFTARAERPQHF.

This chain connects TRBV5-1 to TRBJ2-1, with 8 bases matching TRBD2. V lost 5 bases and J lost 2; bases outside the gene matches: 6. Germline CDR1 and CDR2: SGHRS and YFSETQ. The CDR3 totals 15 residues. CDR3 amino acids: CASSWAGGTYNEQFF. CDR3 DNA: TGCGCCAGCAGTTGGGCGGGAGGAACCTACAATGAGCAGTTCTTC.

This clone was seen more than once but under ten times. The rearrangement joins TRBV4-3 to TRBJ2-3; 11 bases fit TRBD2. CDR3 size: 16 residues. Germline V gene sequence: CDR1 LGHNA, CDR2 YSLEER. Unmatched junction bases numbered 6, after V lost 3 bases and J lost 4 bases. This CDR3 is CASSHLLAGEPDTQYF. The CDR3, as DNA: TGCGCCAGCAGCCACCTACTAGCGGGAGAGCCAGATACGCAGTATTTT.

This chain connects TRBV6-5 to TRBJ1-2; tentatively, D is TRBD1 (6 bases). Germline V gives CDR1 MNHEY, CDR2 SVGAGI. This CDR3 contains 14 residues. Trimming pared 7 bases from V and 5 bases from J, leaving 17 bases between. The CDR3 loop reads CASTSPGTTYGYTF. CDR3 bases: TGTGCCAGCACCTCCCCCGGGACAACATATGGCTACACCTTC.

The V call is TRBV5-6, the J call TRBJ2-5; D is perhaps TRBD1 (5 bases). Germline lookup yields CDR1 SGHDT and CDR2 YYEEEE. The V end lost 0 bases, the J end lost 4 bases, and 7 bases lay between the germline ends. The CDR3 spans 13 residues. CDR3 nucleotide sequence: TGTGCCAGCAGCTTGGCAGGGCCAGAGACCCAGTACTTC. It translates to CASSLAGPETQYF.

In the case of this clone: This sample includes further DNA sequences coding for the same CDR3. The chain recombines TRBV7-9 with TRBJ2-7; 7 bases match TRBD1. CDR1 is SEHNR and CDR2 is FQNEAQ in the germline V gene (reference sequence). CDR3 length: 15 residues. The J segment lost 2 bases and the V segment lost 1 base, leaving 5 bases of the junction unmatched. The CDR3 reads CASSLDRGPPYEQYF. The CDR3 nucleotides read TGTGCCAGCAGCTTAGACAGGGGCCCTCCCTACGAGCAGTACTTC.

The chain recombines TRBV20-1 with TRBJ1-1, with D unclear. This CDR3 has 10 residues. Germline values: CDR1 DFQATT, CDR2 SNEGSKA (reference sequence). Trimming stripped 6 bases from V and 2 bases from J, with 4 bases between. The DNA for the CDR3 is TGCAGTGCCAAAAACACTGAAGCTTTCTTT. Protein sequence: CSAKNTEAFF.

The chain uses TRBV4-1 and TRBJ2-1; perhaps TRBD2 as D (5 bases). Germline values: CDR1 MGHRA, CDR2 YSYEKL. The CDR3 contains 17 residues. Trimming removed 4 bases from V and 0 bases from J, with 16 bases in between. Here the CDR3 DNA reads TGCGCCAGCAGCCGAGAGGTGGCAGGAGGCTCCTACAATGAGCAGTTCTTC. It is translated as CASSREVAGGSYNEQFF.

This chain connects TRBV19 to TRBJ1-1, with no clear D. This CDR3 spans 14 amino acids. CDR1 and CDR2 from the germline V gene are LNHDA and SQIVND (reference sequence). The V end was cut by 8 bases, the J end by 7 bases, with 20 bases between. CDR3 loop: CASLGETKHSEAFF. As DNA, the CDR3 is TGTGCCAGTCTGGGAGAAACGAAACACAGTGAAGCTTTCTTT.

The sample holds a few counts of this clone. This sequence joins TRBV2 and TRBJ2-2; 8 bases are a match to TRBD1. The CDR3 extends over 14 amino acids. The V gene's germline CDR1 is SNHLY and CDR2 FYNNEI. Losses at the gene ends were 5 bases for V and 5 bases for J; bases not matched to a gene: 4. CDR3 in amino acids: CASSRTGITGELFF. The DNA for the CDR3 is TGTGCCAGCAGTAGGACAGGGATAACCGGGGAGCTGTTTTTT.